A single sample is the source of the 14 T cell receptor beta chains below, sequenced in a study of T cells in Graves' hyperthyroidism and ophthalmopathy. Researchers took RNA transcripts and amplified the TCR beta CDR3 regions from them. The primer set for the first-round RT-PCR of the TCR CDR3 was HTBI. TCRdb ran MiXCR on the multiplex PCR reads and lists one entry per CDR3 protein. This table holds about 600,000 distinct CDR3 sequences, approximately 15% found once. The sequenced sample consisted of blood. Receptors originate from a woman between 50 and 59 years old with Graves' ophthalmopathy.

The rearrangement links TRBV6-2 or TRBV6-3 to TRBJ2-4; D not certain. Deletions cut 0 bases from V and 0 bases from J, with 6 bases between. The CDR3 consists of 15 residues. Germline CDR1 reads MNHEY; CDR2 reads SVGEGT. The CDR3 reads CASSYSLLAKNIQYF. The CDR3, as DNA: TGTGCCAGCAGTTACTCTCTCCTAGCCAAAAACATTCAGTACTTC.

The chain combines TRBV28 with TRBJ1-1; 8 bases map to TRBD1. J gave up 5 bases and V 6 bases, and 5 bases lay outside the gene matches. The CDR3 has 13 amino acids. Germline loops: CDR1 MDHEN, CDR2 SYDVKM. The CDR3, as DNA: TGTGCCAGCAGGAAGACAGGGGTAACTGAAGCTTTCTTT. Encoded protein: CASRKTGVTEAFF.

The table lists this clonotype with many counts. This chain links TRBV6-2 or TRBV6-3 with TRBJ1-1; TRBD1 is a possible D gene (6 bases). CDR1 MNHEY and CDR2 SVGEGT come from the germline V gene. The CDR3 loop spans 14 amino acids. Trimming left V 6 bases short and J 5 bases short, with 16 bases between. The CDR3 nucleotides are TGTGCCAGCAGAAACCCAGGGGCCGGGACTGAAGCTTTCTTT. Translated, it gives CASRNPGAGTEAFF.

For this clonotype: At one end the junction does not follow the germline gene, possibly because of a read error. This sequence joins TRBV11-1 and TRBJ2-7; 14 bases agree with TRBD2. The CDR3 sequence is 15 residues long. Per germline, CDR1 SGHAT and CDR2 FQDESV (reference sequence). CDR3 residues: CASSQGTSGRWEQYF. The CDR3 coding sequence is TGCGCCAGCAGCCAAGGGACTAGCGGGAGATGGGAGCAGTACTTC. Filled out from reference TRBV11-1 and TRBJ2-7, the complete variable domain reads EAEVAQSPRYKITEKSQAVAFWCDPISGHATLYWYRQILGQGPELLVQFQDESVVDDSQLPKDRFSAERLKGVDSTLKIQPAELGDSAMYLCASSQGTSGRWEQYFGPGTRLTVT.

The chain uses TRBV2 and TRBJ1-1; D perhaps matches TRBD1 (5 bases). The germline gives CDR1 SNHLY, CDR2 FYNNEI. V was shortened by 0 bases and J by 9 bases, with 14 bases between the two germline ends. This CDR3 is built from 14 residues. The CDR3 DNA is TGTGCCAGCAGTGAAGCGCTTTCGGGGGTGCAAGCTTTCTTT. Protein product: CASSEALSGVQAFF.

This clonotype has a count of ten or more. The chain couples TRBV12-3 or TRBV12-4 to TRBJ2-7; 7 positions match TRBD1. The V and J ends lost 3 bases and 2 bases, in that order; junction bases with no gene match: 4. The CDR3 totals 14 residues. The CDR3 here is CASSFTGTAYEQYF. Written as DNA, the CDR3 is TGTGCCAGCAGTTTCACCGGGACAGCCTACGAGCAGTACTTC.

The table lists this clonotype with a few counts. The chain carries TRBV3-1 and TRBJ2-1; tentatively, D is TRBD2 (6 bases). CDR1 is LGHDT and CDR2 is YNNKEL in the germline V gene (reference sequence). V lost 1 base to trimming and J lost 8 bases, with 15 bases between them. This CDR3 comprises 15 residues. CDR3 sequence reads: CASSQAGRDPDEQFF. In DNA, the CDR3 is TGTGCCAGCAGCCAAGCGGGGCGGGACCCCGATGAGCAGTTCTTC.

V usage is TRBV18 and J usage is TRBJ1-3, with a tentative D call TRBD1 (5 bases). The V and J ends lost 1 base and 0 bases respectively, with 13 bases between them. The CDR3 is made up of 17 amino acids. The V gene's germline CDR1 is KGHSH and CDR2 LQKENI. The CDR3 spells CASSPRARANSGNTIYF. In nucleotides, the CDR3 is TGTGCCAGCTCACCACGGGCCAGGGCCAACTCTGGAAACACCATATATTTT.

J is TRBJ2-7 and V is TRBV25-1, with TRBD2 as a possible D gene (5 bases). V gave up 5 bases and J gave up 4 bases, with 21 bases separating them. The CDR3 runs 16 residues. The V gene's germline CDR1 is MGHDK and CDR2 SYGVNS. The DNA for the CDR3 is TGTGCCAGCAGTCAAACAAAGGAGGTTACGTCTTACGAGCAGTACTTC. Protein sequence: CASSQTKEVTSYEQYF.

This chain's CDR3 is CASSLVSLGPFTGELFF. CDR3 nucleotides: TGTGCCAGCAGCTTAGTTTCTTTGGGCCCGTTCACCGGGGAGCTGTTTTTT. This chain joins TRBV7-9 and TRBJ2-2, with D unclear. From germline, CDR1 is SEHNR and CDR2 FQNEAQ (reference sequence). This CDR3 region has 17 residues. Deletions cut 1 base from V and 4 bases from J, with 16 bases between.

At least ten counts were recorded for this clonotype. The chain is built from TRBV28 and TRBJ1-2; no clear D gene. Germline CDR1 and CDR2: MDHEN and SYDVKM. Trimming cost V 7 bases and J 2 bases, with 14 bases left between them. This CDR3 region has 14 residues. CDR3 residues: CASTSQDGNYGYTF. CDR3 DNA: TGTGCCAGCACCTCGCAGGACGGAAACTATGGCTACACCTTC.

The table lists this clonotype with many counts. The chain links TRBV7-2 to TRBJ2-3, with D possibly TRBD1 on 6 matching bases. Trimming removed 3 bases at V and 2 bases at J, with 9 bases between. Germline CDR1 SGHTA, CDR2 FQGNSA. The CDR3 contains 14 residues. The CDR3 coding sequence is TGTGCCAGCAGCTTCGACAGGACCACAGATACGCAGTATTTT. It encodes CASSFDRTTDTQYF.

This clonotype was picked up a small number of times. The chain links TRBV27 to TRBJ2-7; 8 bases match TRBD2. The V gene's germline CDR1 is MNHEY and CDR2 SMNVEV (reference sequence). This CDR3 is built from 15 residues. Losses at the gene ends were 2 bases for V and 5 bases for J; bases not matched to a gene: 8. CDR3 amino acids: CASSLTGGLVDEQYF. The CDR3 DNA follows: TGTGCCAGCAGTTTAACTGGGGGACTAGTCGACGAGCAGTACTTC.

This clonotype appeared many times. The chain recombines TRBV20-1 with TRBJ2-1, with TRBD2 matching over 10 bases. Germline loops: CDR1 DFQATT, CDR2 SNEGSKA (reference sequence). The J segment lost 4 bases and the V segment lost 3 bases, leaving 3 bases of the junction unmatched. This CDR3 has 14 residues. CDR3 sequence: CSASVAGGYNEQFF. In DNA form, the CDR3 reads TGCAGTGCTAGTGTAGCGGGAGGATACAATGAGCAGTTCTTC.